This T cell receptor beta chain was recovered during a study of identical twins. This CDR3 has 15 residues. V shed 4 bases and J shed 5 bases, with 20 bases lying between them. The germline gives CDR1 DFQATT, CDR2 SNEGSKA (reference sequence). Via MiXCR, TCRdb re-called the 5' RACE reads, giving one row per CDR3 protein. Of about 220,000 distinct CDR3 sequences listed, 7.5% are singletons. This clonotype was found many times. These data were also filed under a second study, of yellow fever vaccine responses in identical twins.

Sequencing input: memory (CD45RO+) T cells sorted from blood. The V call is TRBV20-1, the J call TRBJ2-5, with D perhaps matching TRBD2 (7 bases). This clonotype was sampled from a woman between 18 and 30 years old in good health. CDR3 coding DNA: TGCAGTGCTAACCTCCTGGGGGGGGCCGAGGAGACCCAGTACTTC. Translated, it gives CSANLLGGAEETQYF.